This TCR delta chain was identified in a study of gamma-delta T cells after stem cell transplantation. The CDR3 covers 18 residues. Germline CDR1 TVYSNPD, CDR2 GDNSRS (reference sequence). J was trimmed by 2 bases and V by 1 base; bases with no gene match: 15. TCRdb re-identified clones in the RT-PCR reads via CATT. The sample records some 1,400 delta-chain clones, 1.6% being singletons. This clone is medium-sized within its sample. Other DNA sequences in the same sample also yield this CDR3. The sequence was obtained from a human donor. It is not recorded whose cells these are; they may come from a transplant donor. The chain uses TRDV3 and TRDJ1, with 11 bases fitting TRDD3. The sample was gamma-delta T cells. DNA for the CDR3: TGTGCCTTTACCCTGACCGCCGCTGGGGGATACAGTACCGATAAACTCATCTTT. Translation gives CAFTLTAAGGYSTDKLIF.